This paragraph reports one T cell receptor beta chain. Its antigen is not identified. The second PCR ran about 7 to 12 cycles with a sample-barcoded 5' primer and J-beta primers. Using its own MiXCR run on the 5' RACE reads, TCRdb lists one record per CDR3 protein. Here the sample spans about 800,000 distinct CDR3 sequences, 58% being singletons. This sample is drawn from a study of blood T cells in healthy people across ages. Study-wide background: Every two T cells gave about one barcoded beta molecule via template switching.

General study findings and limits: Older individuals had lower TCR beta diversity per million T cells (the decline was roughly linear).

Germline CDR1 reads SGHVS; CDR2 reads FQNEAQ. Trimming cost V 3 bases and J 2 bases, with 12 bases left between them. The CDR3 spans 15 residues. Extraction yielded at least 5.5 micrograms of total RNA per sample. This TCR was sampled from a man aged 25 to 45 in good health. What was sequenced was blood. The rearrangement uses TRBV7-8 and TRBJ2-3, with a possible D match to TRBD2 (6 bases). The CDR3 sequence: CASSFKDYSTDTQYF. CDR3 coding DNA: TGTGCCAGCAGCTTTAAGGACTATTCCACAGATACGCAGTATTTT. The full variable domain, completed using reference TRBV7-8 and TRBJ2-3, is GAGVSQSPRYKVAKRGQDVALRCDPISGHVSLFWYQQALGQGPEFLTYFQNEAQLDKSGLPSDRFFAERPEGSVSTLKIQRTQQEDSAVYLCASSFKDYSTDTQYFGPGTRLTVL.